This TCR beta chain was obtained from a study of blood T cell repertoires in COVID-19. In the study overall: The cDNA or gDNA used as material had been derived from T cells, B-cell-depleted T cells, or PBMCs.

The authors' processing: Estimates of nucleated cell counts were drawn from the amplification of reference gene primers. The method was immunoSEQ multiplex PCR; TCRdb's version includes in-frame clones alone and lacks a portion of them. That table supplies the V and J calls and clone size; D and trimming were determined from the DNA. The sample has under 500,000 clones, 75% to 90% seen once; the top ten hold about 4.3%. Per the germline V gene, CDR1 is SGDLS and CDR2 is YYNGEE. The CDR3 is made up of 15 amino acids. After removal of 4 bases from V and 3 bases from J, the junction contained 7 bases not matched to a gene.

The sequence came from a woman aged 25 to 39 with acute or convalescent COVID-19. The chain has TRBV9 and TRBJ2-3, with TRBD1 identical over 8 bases. The specimen sequenced was peripheral blood. Here the CDR3 DNA reads TGTGCCAGCAGCTTCAGGGGGCTTCCAACAGATACGCAGTATTTT. It specifies CASSFRGLPTDTQYF.